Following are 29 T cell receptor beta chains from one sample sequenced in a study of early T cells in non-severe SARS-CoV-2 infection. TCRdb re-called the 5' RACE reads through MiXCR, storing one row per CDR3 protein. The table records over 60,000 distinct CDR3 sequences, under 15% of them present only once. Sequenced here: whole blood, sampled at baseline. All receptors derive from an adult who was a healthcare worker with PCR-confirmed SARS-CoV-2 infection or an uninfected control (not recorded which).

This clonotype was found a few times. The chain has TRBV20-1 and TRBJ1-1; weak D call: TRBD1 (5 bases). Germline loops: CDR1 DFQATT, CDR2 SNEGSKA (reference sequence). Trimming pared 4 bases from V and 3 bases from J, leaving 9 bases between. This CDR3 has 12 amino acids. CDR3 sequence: CSAKRQYTEAFF. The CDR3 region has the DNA TGCAGTGCTAAGCGACAGTACACTGAAGCTTTCTTT.

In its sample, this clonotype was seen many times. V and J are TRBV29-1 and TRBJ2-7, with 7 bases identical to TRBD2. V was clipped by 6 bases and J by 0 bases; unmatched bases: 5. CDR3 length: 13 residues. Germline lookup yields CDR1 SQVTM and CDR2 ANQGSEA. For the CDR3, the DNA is TGCAGCGTCCGGGACTACGACTCCTACGAGCAGTACTTC. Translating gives CSVRDYDSYEQYF.

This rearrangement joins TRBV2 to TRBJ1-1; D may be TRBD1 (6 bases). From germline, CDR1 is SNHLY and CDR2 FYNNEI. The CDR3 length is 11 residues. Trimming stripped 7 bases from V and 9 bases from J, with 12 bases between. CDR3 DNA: TGTGCCAGCATTTTACAGGGAAAAGCTTTCTTT. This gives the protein CASILQGKAFF.

The CDR3 protein is CASSPRPGRREWANYGYTF. The CDR3 nucleotides read TGTGCCAGCAGCCCACGGCCCGGGAGGCGGGAATGGGCTAACTATGGCTACACCTTC. The chain joins TRBV3-2 to TRBJ1-2; the D segment call TRBD1 is taken from the table without a DNA check. TRBV3-2 is marked as a pseudogene. The CDR3 consists of 19 residues.

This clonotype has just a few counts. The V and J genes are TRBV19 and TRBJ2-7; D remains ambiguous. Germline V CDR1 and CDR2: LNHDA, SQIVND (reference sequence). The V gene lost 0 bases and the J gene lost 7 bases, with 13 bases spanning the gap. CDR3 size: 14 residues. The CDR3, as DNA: TGTGCCAGTAGTATAGATCTACGGTCGAGAGAGCAGTACTTC. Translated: CASSIDLRSREQYF.

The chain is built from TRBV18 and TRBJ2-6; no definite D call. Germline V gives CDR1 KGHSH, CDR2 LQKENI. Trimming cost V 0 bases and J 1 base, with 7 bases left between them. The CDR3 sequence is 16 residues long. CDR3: CASSPPGQSGANVLTF. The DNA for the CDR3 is TGTGCCAGCTCACCACCGGGTCAGTCTGGGGCCAACGTCCTGACTTTC.

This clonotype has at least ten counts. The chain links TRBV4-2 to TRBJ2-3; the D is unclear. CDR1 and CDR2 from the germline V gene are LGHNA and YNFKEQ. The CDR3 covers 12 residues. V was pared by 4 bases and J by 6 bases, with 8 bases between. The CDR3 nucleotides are TGTGCCAGCAGCCTACAAGGGGATACGCAGTATTTT. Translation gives CASSLQGDTQYF.

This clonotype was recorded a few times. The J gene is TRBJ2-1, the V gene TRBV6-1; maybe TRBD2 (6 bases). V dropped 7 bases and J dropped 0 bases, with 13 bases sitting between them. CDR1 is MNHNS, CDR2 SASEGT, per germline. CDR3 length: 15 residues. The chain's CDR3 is CASNPLTSSYNEQFF. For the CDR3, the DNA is TGTGCCAGCAACCCCCTGACTAGCTCCTACAATGAGCAGTTCTTC.

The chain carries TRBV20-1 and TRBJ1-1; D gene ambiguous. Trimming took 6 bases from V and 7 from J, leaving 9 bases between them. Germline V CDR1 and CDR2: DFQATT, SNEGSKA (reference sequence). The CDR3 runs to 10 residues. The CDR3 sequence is CSALTGEAFF. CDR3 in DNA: TGCAGTGCCCTGACGGGTGAAGCTTTCTTT.

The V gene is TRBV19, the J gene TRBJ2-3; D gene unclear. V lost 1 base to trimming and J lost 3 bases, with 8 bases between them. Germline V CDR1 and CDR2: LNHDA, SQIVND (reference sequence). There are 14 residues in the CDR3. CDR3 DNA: TGTGCCAGTAGTATAGGTCCAACAACAGATACGCAGTATTTT. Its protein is CASSIGPTTDTQYF.

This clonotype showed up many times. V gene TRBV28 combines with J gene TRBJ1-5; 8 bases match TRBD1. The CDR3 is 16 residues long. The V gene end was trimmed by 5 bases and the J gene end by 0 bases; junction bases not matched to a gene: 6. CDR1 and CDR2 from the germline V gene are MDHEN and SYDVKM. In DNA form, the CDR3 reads TGTGCCAGCAGTCCAGGGGGCGGAGATAGCAATCAGCCCCAGCATTTT. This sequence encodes CASSPGGGDSNQPQHF. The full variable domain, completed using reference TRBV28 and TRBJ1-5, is DVKVTQSSRYLVKRTGEKVFLECVQDMDHENMFWYRQDPGLGLRLIYFSYDVKMKEKGDIPEGYSVSREKKERFSLILESASTNQTSMYLCASSPGGGDSNQPQHFGDGTRLSIL.

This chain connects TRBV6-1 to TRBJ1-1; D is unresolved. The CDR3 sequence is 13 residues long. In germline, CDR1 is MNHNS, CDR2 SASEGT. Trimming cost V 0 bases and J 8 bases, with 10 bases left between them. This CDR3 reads CASSEATPVEAFF. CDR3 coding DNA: TGTGCCAGCAGTGAAGCAACGCCTGTAGAAGCTTTCTTT.

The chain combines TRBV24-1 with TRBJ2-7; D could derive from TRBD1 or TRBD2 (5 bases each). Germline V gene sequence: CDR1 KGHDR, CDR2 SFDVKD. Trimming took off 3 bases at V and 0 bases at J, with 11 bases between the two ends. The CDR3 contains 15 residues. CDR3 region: CATSDPRGPSYEQYF. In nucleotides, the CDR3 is TGTGCCACCAGTGATCCAAGGGGACCCTCCTACGAGCAGTACTTC.

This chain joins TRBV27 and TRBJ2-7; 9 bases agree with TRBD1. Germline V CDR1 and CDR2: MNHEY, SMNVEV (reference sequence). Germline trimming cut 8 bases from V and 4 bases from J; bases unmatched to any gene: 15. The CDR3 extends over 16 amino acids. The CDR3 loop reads CASRTGAGDPNYEQYF. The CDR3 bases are TGTGCCAGCCGGACAGGGGCCGGGGACCCAAATTACGAGCAGTACTTC.

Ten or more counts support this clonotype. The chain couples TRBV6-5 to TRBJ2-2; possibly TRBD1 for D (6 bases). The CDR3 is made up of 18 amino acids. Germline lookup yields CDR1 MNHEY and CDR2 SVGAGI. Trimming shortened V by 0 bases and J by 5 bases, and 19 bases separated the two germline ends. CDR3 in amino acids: CASSYSIQGPSGTGELFF. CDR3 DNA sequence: TGTGCCAGCAGTTACTCGATTCAGGGGCCGAGTGGTACCGGGGAGCTGTTTTTT.

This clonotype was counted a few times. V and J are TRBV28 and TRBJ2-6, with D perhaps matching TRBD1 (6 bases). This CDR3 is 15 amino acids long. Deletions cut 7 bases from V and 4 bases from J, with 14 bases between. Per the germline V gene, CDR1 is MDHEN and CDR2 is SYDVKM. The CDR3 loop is CASTDTGRGANVLTF. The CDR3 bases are TGTGCCAGCACTGACACAGGGAGAGGGGCCAACGTCCTGACTTTC.

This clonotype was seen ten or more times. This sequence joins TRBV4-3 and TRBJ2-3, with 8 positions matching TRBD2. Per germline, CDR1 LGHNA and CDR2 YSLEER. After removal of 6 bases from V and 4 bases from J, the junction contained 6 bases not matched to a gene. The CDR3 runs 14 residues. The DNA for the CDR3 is TGCGCCAGCAGTTCGGTAGCGGGGCCAGATACGCAGTATTTT. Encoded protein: CASSSVAGPDTQYF.

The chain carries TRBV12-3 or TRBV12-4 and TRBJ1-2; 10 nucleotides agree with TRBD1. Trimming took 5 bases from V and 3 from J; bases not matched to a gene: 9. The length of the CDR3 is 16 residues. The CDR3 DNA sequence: TGTGCCAGCAGTCAATACCGGGACAGGGGATACTATGGCTACACCTTC. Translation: CASSQYRDRGYYGYTF.

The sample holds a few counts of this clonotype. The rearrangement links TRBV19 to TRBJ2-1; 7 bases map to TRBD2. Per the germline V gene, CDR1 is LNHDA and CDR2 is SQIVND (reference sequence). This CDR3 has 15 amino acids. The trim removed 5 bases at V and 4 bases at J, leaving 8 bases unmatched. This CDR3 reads CASSWGEGGYNEQFF. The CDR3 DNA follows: TGTGCCAGTAGTTGGGGGGAGGGTGGTTACAATGAGCAGTTCTTC.

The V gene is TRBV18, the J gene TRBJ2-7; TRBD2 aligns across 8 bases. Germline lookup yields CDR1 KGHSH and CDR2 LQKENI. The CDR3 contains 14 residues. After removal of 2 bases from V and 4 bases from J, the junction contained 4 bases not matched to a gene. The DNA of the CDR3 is TGTGCCAGCTCACCAATCGGGGGGGCTTACGAGCAGTACTTC. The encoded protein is CASSPIGGAYEQYF.

The DNA of the CDR3 is TGTGCCAGCAGCTTCAGCGAGAACACTGAAGCTTTCTTT. This translates into CASSFSENTEAFF. This rearrangement joins TRBV7-8 to TRBJ1-1; no reliable D call. Germline V gives CDR1 SGHVS, CDR2 FQNEAQ. Trimming pared 3 bases from V and 1 base from J, leaving 6 bases between. This CDR3 contains 13 residues.

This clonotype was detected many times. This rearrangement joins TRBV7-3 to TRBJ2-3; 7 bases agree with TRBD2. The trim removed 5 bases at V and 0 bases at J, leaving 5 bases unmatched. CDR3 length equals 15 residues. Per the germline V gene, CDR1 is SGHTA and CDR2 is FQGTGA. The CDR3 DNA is TGTGCCAGCAGCCCACTAGCGACTAGCACAGATACGCAGTATTTT. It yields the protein CASSPLATSTDTQYF. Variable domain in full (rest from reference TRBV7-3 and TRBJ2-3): GAGVSQTPSNKVTEKGKYVELRCDPISGHTALYWYRQSLGQGPEFLIYFQGTGAADDSGLPNDRFFAVRPEGSVSTLKIQRTERGDSAVYLCASSPLATSTDTQYFGPGTRLTVL.

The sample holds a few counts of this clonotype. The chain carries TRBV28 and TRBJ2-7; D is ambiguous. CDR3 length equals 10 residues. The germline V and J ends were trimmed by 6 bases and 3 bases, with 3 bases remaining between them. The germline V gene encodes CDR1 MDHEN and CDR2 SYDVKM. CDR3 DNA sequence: TGTGCCAGCAGCAACTACGAGCAGTACTTC. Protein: CASSNYEQYF.

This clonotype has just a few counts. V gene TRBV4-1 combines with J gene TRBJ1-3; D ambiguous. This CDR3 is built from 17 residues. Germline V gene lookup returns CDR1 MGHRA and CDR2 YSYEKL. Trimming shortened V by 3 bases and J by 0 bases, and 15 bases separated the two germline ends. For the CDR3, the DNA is TGCGCCAGCAGCCAGGGCGGCCACCGCAGCTCTGGAAACACCATATATTTT. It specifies CASSQGGHRSSGNTIYF.

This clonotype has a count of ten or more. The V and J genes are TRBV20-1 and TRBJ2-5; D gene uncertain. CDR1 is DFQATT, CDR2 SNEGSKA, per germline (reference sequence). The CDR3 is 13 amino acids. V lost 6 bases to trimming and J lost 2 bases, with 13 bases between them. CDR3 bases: TGCAGTGCGTTCCAGTCATATCAAGAGACCCAGTACTTC. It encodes CSAFQSYQETQYF.

The CDR3: CASSFLTGETAGKLFF. The CDR3 bases are TGTGCCAGCAGCTTCCTTACAGGAGAAACAGCGGGAAAGCTGTTTTTT. The V gene is TRBV11-2, the J gene TRBJ2-2, with 7 bases that match TRBD2. This CDR3 is built from 16 residues. The germline V gene has CDR1 SGHAT and CDR2 FQNNGV. V lost 3 bases to trimming and J lost 12 bases; unmatched junction nucleotides: 16.

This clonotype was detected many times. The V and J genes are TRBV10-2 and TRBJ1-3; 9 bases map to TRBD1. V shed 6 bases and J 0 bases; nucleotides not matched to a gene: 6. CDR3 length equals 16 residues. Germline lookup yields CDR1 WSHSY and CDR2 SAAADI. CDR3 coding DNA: TGCGCCAGCAGAAAACAGGGGGCAAGCTCTGGAAACACCATATATTTT. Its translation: CASRKQGASSGNTIYF.

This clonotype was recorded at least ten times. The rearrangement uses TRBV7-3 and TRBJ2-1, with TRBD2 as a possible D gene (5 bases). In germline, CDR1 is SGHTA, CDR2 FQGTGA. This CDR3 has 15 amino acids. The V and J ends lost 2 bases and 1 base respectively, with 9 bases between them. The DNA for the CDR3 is TGTGCCAGCAGCTTACGGCCGGGGTCCTACAATGAGCAGTTCTTC. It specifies CASSLRPGSYNEQFF.

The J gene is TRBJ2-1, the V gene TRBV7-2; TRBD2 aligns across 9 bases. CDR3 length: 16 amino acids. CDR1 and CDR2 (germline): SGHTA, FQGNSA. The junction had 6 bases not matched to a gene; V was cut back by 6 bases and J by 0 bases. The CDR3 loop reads CASRSRLAASYNEQFF. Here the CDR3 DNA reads TGTGCCAGCAGGTCTCGACTAGCGGCCTCCTACAATGAGCAGTTCTTC.